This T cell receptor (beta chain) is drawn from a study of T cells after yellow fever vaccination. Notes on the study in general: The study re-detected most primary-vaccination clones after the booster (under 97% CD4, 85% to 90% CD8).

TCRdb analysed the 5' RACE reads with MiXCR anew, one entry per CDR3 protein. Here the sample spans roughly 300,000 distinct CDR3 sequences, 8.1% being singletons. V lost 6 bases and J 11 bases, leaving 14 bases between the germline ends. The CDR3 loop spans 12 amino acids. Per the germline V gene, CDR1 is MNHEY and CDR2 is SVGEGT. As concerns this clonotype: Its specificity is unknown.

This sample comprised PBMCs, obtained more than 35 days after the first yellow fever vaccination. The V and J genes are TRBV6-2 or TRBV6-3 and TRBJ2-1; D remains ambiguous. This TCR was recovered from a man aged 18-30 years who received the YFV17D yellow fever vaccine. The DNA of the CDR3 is TGTGCCAGCAGGCGCTTGGCCCAGAAGCAGTTCTTC. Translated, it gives CASRRLAQKQFF.